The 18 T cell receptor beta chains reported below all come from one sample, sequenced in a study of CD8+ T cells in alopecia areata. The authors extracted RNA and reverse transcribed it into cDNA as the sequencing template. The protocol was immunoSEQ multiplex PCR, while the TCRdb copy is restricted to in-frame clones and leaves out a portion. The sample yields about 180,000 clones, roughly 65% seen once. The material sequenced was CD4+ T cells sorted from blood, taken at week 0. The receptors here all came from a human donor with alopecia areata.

The CDR3 region has the DNA TGTGCCAGCACCCTCGACTTTGCCACTGAAGCTTTCTTT. Translating it yields CASTLDFATEAFF. V gene TRBV7-2 combines with J gene TRBJ1-1; D not certain. Germline values: CDR1 SGHTA, CDR2 FQGNSA. CDR3 length: 13 amino acids. Trimming stripped 7 bases from V and 4 bases from J, with 13 bases between.

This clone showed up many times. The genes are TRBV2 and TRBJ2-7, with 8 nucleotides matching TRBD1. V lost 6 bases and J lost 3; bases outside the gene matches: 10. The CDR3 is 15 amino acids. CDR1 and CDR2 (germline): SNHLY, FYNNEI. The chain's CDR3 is CASRTQQGGGYEQYF. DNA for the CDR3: TGTGCCAGCAGGACCCAACAGGGGGGAGGCTACGAGCAGTACTTC.

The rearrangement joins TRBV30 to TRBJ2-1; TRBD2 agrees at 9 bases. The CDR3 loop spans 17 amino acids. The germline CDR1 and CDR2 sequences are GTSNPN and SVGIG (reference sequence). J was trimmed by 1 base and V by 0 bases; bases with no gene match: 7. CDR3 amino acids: CAWSVKLAGDSYNEQFF. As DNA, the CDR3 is TGTGCCTGGAGTGTAAAACTAGCGGGCGATTCCTACAATGAGCAGTTCTTC.

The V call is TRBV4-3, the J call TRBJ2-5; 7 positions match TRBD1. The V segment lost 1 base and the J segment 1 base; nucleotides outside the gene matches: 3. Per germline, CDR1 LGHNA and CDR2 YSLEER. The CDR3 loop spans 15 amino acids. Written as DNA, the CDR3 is TGCGCCAGCAGCCAAGTGGCAGGGGGCCAAGAGACCCAGTACTTC. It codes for CASSQVAGGQETQYF.

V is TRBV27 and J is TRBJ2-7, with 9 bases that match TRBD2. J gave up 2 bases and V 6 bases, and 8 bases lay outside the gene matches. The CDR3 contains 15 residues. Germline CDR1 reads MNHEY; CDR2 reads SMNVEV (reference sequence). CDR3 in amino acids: CASSVTSGRTYEQYF. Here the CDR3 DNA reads TGTGCCAGCAGCGTTACTAGCGGGCGTACCTACGAGCAGTACTTC.

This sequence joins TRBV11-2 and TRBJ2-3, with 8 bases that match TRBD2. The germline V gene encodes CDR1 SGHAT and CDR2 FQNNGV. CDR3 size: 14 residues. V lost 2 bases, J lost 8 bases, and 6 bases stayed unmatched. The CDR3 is CASSLQERGTTQYF. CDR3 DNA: TGTGCCAGCAGCTTACAGGAGCGGGGGACTACGCAGTATTTT. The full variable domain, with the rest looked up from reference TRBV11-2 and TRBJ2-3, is EAGVAQSPRYKIIEKRQSVAFWCNPISGHATLYWYQQILGQGPKLLIQFQNNGVVDDSQLPKDRFSAERLKGVDSTLKIQPAKLEDSAVYLCASSLQERGTTQYFGPGTRLTVL.

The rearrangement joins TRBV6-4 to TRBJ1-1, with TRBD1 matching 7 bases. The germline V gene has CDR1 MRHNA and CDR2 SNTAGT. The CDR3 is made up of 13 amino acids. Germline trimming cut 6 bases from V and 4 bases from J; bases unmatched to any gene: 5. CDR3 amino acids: CASRDRAATEAFF. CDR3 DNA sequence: TGTGCCAGCAGAGACAGGGCGGCCACTGAAGCTTTCTTT.

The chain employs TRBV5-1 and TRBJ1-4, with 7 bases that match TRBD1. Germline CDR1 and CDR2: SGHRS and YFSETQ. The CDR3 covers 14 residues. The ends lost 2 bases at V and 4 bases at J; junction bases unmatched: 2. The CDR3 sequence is CASSFGQDNEKLFF. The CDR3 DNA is TGCGCCAGCAGCTTCGGACAGGATAATGAAAAACTGTTTTTT.

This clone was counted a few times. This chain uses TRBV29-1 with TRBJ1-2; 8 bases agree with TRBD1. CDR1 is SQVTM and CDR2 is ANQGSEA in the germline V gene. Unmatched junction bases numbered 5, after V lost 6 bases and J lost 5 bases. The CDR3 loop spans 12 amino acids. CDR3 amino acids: CSVTGTGYGYTF. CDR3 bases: TGCAGCGTCACCGGGACAGGATATGGCTACACCTTC.

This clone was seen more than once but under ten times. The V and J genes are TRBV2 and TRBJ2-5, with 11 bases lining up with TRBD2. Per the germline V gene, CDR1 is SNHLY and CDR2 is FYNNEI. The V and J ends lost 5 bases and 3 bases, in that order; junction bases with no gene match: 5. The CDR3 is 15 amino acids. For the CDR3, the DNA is TGTGCCAGCAGTTCTATGGGACTAGCGGAAGAGACCCAGTACTTC. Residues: CASSSMGLAEETQYF.

The DNA for the CDR3 is TGTGCCAGCAGTTATAAGGCAAGTAAGACGGCCTACGAGCAGTACTTC. It specifies CASSYKASKTAYEQYF. The gene calls are TRBV6-5 and TRBJ2-7; D gene uncertain. The V gene lost 3 bases and the J gene lost 2 bases, with 17 bases spanning the gap. The germline CDR1 and CDR2 sequences are MNHEY and SVGAGI. The CDR3 is 16 residues long.

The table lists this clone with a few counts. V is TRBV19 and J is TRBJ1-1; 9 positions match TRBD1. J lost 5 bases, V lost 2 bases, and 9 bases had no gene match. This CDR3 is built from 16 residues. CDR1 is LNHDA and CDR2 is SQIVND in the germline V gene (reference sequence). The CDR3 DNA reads TGTGCCAGTAGTATAACAGGGGGCTTGGTGATGACTGAAGCTTTCTTT. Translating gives CASSITGGLVMTEAFF.

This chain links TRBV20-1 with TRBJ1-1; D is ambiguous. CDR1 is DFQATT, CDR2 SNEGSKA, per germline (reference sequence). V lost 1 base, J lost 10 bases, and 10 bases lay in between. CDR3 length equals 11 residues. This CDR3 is CSARVLLAAFF. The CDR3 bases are TGCAGTGCTAGAGTTCTCCTGGCAGCTTTCTTT.

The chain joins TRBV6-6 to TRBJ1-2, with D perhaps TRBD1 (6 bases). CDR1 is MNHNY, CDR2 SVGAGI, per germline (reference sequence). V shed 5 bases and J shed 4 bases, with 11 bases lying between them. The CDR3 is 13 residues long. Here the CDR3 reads CASSAQGSYGYTF. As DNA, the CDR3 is TGTGCCAGCAGTGCACAGGGAAGCTATGGCTACACCTTC.

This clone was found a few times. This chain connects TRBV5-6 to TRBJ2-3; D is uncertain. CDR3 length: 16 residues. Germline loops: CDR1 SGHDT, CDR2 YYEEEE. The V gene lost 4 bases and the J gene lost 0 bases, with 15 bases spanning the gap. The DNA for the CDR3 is TGTGCCAGCAGCATCTATACCCTTAGGAGCACAGATACGCAGTATTTT. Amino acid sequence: CASSIYTLRSTDTQYF.

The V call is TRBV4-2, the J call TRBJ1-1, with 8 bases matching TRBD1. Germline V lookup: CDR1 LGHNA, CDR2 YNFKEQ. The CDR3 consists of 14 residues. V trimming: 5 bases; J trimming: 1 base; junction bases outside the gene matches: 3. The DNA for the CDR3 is TGTGCCAGCAGCTTCGACAGGGGGAACACTGAAGCTTTCTTT. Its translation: CASSFDRGNTEAFF.

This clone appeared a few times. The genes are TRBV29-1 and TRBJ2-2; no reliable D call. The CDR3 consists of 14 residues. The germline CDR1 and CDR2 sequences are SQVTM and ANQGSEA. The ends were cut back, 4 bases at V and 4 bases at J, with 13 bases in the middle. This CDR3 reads CSVVGPGTTGELFF. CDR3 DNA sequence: TGCAGCGTTGTTGGTCCGGGTACCACCGGGGAGCTGTTTTTT.

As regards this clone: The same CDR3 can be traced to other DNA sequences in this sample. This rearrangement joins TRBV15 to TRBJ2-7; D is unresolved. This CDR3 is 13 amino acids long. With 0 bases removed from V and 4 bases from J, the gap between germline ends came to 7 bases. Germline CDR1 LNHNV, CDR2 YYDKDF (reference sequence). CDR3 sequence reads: CATSRDGPYEQYF. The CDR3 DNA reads TGTGCCACCAGCAGAGATGGACCATACGAGCAGTACTTC.